This T cell receptor (beta chain) originates from a study of T cell responses to AZD1222 COVID-19 vaccine. The assay was immunoSEQ multiplex PCR, and TCRdb's table has in-frame clones only and misses some. The sample gives roughly 90,000 clones, approximately 86% of which show up once; 5% to 6.5% is in the top ten. CDR3 length: 13 residues. In germline, CDR1 is MRHNA, CDR2 SNTAGT. The germline V and J ends were trimmed by 5 bases and 2 bases, with 9 bases remaining between them. The sample in question was peripheral blood, obtained on day 0 of AZD1222 vaccination. The rearrangement links TRBV6-4 to TRBJ1-1; D is undetermined. The clonotype was recovered from an adult in good health. CDR3 amino acids: CASSNEINTEAFF. The CDR3, as DNA: TGTGCCAGCAGTAATGAGATAAACACTGAAGCTTTCTTT.